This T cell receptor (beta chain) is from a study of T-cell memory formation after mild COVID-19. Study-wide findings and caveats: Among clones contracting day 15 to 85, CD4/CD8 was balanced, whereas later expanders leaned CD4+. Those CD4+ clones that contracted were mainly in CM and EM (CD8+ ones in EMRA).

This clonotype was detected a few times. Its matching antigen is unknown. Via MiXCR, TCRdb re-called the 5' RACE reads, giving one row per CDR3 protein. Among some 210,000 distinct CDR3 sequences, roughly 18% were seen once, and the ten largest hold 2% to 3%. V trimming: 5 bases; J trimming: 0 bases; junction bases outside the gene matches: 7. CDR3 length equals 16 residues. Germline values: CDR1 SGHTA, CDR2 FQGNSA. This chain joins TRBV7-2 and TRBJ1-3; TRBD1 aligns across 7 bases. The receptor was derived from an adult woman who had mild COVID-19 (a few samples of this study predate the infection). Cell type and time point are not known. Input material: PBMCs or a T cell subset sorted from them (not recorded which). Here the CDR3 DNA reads TGTGCCAGCAGCGGGCAAGACAGGGTCTCTGGAAACACCATATATTTT. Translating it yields CASSGQDRVSGNTIYF.